Below are 28 T cell receptor beta chains sequenced from a single sample in a study of Ad26.COV2.S vaccination and SARS-CoV-2 variants (dated by TCRdb to the early 2020s). Library creation used the immunoSEQ multiplex PCR assay. The clones in this table, taken by TCRdb from immuneACCESS, are in-frame only. Not every clone is retained; where verified, under half of the shortfall comes from an unresolved V gene, and the cause of the rest is unknown. For this sample the table gives 300,000 to 400,000 clones, of which 86% were detected only once. Approximately 2% of the sample rests with the top ten. This specimen's treatment or condition label, interpreted: 15 to 20 received Ad26.COV2.S at low or high dose, single or two shots; roughly five received placebo; per-sample allocation not given. Repertoires of vaccine and placebo recipients were sequenced from samples collected on day 63 after the first injection.

The input for sequencing was peripheral blood, taken in a trial of Ad26.COV2.S vaccine versus placebo. All receptors derive from a person between 18 and 65 years old who received the Ad26.COV2.S COVID-19 vaccine or a placebo.

This sequence joins TRBV7-6 and TRBJ2-1, with unresolved D. The length of the CDR3 is 15 residues. The ends were cut back, 5 bases at V and 1 base at J, with 12 bases in the middle. Looked up from germline, CDR1 is SGHVS and CDR2 is FNYEAQ. In DNA form, the CDR3 reads TGTGCCAGCAGCCCCCCCGGTAGTTCCTACAATGAGCAGTTCTTC. As protein: CASSPPGSSYNEQFF. Looking up the rest from reference TRBV7-6 and TRBJ2-1 gives the full variable domain: GAGVSQSPRYKVTKRGQDVALRCDPISGHVSLYWYRQALGQGPEFLTYFNYEAQQDKSGLPNDRFSAERPEGSISTLTIQRTEQRDSAMYRCASSPPGSSYNEQFFGPGTRLTVL.

This chain uses TRBV4-3 with TRBJ2-1; D gene ambiguous. Germline V CDR1 and CDR2: LGHNA, YSLEER. The CDR3 is 17 amino acids. V was pared by 0 bases and J by 5 bases, with 17 bases between. The DNA for the CDR3 is TGCGCCAGCAGCCAAGATGAAAGGTCCCAGCTGAACAATGAGCAGTTCTTC. The encoded protein is CASSQDERSQLNNEQFF.

The J gene is TRBJ2-5, the V gene TRBV9; no definite D call. Germline V gives CDR1 SGDLS, CDR2 YYNGEE. The V end lost 7 bases, the J end lost 7 bases, and 20 bases lay between the germline ends. CDR3 length equals 14 residues. CDR3: CASQRPLGPLTQYF. The CDR3, as DNA: TGTGCCAGCCAGCGCCCCCTAGGGCCATTGACCCAGTACTTC. Supplemented by reference TRBV9 and TRBJ2-5, the full variable domain reads DSGVTQTPKHLITATGQRVTLRCSPRSGDLSVYWYQQSLDQGLQFLIQYYNGEERAKGNILERFSAQQFPDLHSELNLSSLELGDSALYFCASQRPLGPLTQYFGPGTRLLVL.

In its sample, this clone was seen once. The chain couples TRBV3-1 (or the pseudogene TRBV3-2) to TRBJ2-1, with D possibly being TRBD1 or TRBD2 (5 bases each). Deletions cut 0 bases from V and 10 bases from J, with 22 bases between. In germline, CDR1 is LGHDT, CDR2 YNNKEL (reference sequence). The CDR3 contains 17 residues. In nucleotides, the CDR3 is TGTGCCAGCAGCCAAGATTGGGACCTTCGCACCCCCCGGGAGCAGTTCTTC. Residues: CASSQDWDLRTPREQFF.

In its sample, this clone was seen once. The chain couples TRBV11-2 to TRBJ1-1; unclear D gene. The V end lost 5 bases, the J end lost 0 bases, and 25 bases lay between the germline ends. Germline values: CDR1 SGHAT, CDR2 FQNNGV. This CDR3 has 19 amino acids. This CDR3 is CASSRYEGGFGGMNTEAFF. For the CDR3, the DNA is TGTGCCAGCAGCCGCTACGAGGGCGGGTTTGGCGGTATGAACACTGAAGCTTTCTTT.

The chain has TRBV7-2 and TRBJ2-5; 8 bases agree with TRBD1. This CDR3 region has 14 residues. Germline CDR1 and CDR2: SGHTA and FQGNSA. After removal of 3 bases from V and 5 bases from J, the junction contained 5 bases not matched to a gene. This CDR3 reads CASSFQGAGETQYF. CDR3 DNA sequence: TGTGCCAGCAGCTTCCAGGGGGCCGGTGAGACCCAGTACTTC.

J is TRBJ2-1 and V is TRBV2; D gene ambiguous. The V and J ends lost 9 bases and 9 bases respectively, with 21 bases between them. CDR1 and CDR2 (germline): SNHLY, FYNNEI. CDR3 length equals 14 residues. The CDR3, as DNA: TGTGCCAGTCTGAGTCAGTCCCCCCTCAGTGAGCAGTTCTTC. Translation gives CASLSQSPLSEQFF.

The J gene is TRBJ2-3, the V gene TRBV5-1; 7 bases align to TRBD2. The CDR3 has 17 amino acids. The trim removed 1 base at V and 5 bases at J, leaving 13 bases unmatched. CDR1 and CDR2 from the germline V gene are SGHRS and YFSETQ. The CDR3 DNA sequence: TGCGCCAGCAGCTTGACCCCAAGCGGGGTGGGTGAAGATACGCAGTATTTT. Its protein product is CASSLTPSGVGEDTQYF.

This clone was seen more than once but under ten times. The V gene is TRBV9, the J gene TRBJ2-7; 9 bases map to TRBD1. This CDR3 region has 13 residues. J gave up 10 bases and V 0 bases, and 5 bases lay outside the gene matches. Germline CDR1 SGDLS, CDR2 YYNGEE. Written as DNA, the CDR3 is TGTGCCAGCAGCGTAGATCGACAGGGGGATCAGTACTTC. Translation gives CASSVDRQGDQYF.

In this sample, this clone turned up once. The genes are TRBV5-4 and TRBJ2-1; a possible D gene is TRBD2 (5 bases). The CDR3 is made up of 15 amino acids. Between the trimmed V and J ends, which lost 3 bases and 5 bases, there was a span of 15 bases. Germline V lookup: CDR1 SGHNT, CDR2 YYREEE (reference sequence). The DNA for the CDR3 is TGTGCCAGCAGCTCCCGAGGGTACTATAACAATGAGCAGTTCTTC. It is translated as CASSSRGYYNNEQFF.

The chain employs TRBV7-9 and TRBJ2-5, with unresolved D. V was pared by 2 bases and J by 4 bases, with 5 bases between. Per the germline V gene, CDR1 is SEHNR and CDR2 is FQNEAQ (reference sequence). The CDR3 has 12 amino acids. The CDR3 DNA reads as TGTGCCAGCAGCTTATTCGGAGAGACCCAGTACTTC. Translated, it gives CASSLFGETQYF.

V usage is TRBV5-8 and J usage is TRBJ2-1, with D possibly matching TRBD2 (5 bases). CDR1 SGHTS and CDR2 YDEGEE come from the germline V gene. This CDR3 has 14 amino acids. Trimming pared 8 bases from V and 10 bases from J, leaving 22 bases between. The CDR3 DNA sequence: TGTGCCAGTAGACCCTTGGGCGGGTTCCCCGAGCAGTTCTTC. Its protein product is CASRPLGGFPEQFF.

The chain joins TRBV30 to TRBJ1-5; 8 bases are shared with TRBD1. J gave up 6 bases and V 2 bases, and 15 bases lay outside the gene matches. The CDR3 is 17 residues long. Germline V CDR1 and CDR2: GTSNPN, SVGIG (reference sequence). The CDR3 region is CAWSQPQTGGRGQPQHF. The CDR3, as DNA: TGTGCCTGGAGTCAACCTCAAACAGGGGGTAGGGGTCAGCCCCAGCATTTT. Drawing the rest from reference TRBV30 and TRBJ1-5, the complete variable domain is SQTIHQWPATLVQPVGSPLSLECTVEGTSNPNLYWYRQAAGRGLQLLFYSVGIGQISSEVPQNLSASRPQDRQFILSSKKLLLSDSGFYLCAWSQPQTGGRGQPQHFGDGTRLSIL.

V is TRBV30 and J is TRBJ1-6, with TRBD1 matching 7 bases. CDR1 is GTSNPN and CDR2 is SVGIG in the germline V gene (reference sequence). V gave up 3 bases and J gave up 7 bases; unmatched junction bases: 9. This CDR3 is built from 15 residues. CDR3 in amino acids: CAWSLLRDRNSPLHF. The CDR3 coding sequence is TGTGCCTGGAGCCTACTCCGGGACAGAAATTCACCCCTCCACTTT. The whole variable domain, filled in from reference TRBV30 and TRBJ1-6, reads SQTIHQWPATLVQPVGSPLSLECTVEGTSNPNLYWYRQAAGRGLQLLFYSVGIGQISSEVPQNLSASRPQDRQFILSSKKLLLSDSGFYLCAWSLLRDRNSPLHFGNGTRLTVT.

This clone was observed once. The chain carries TRBV6-5 and TRBJ1-1, with 11 bases that match TRBD1. J was trimmed by 4 bases and V by 9 bases; bases with no gene match: 10. From germline, CDR1 is MNHEY and CDR2 SVGAGI. The CDR3 runs to 15 residues. The CDR3 DNA sequence: TGTGCCAGTACCATGACCGGGACAGGGGGCACTGAAGCTTTCTTT. Translating gives CASTMTGTGGTEAFF.

The V call is TRBV19, the J call TRBJ1-5; D unclear. CDR1 and CDR2 (germline): LNHDA, SQIVND (reference sequence). The V and J ends lost 5 bases and 7 bases respectively, with 18 bases between them. This CDR3 is built from 15 residues. The CDR3 here is CASSLSLWGYQPQHF. The CDR3 bases are TGTGCCAGTAGTCTCTCCCTCTGGGGATACCAGCCCCAGCATTTT.

The rearrangement joins TRBV3-1 (or the pseudogene TRBV3-2) to TRBJ2-2, with D possibly being TRBD1 (6 bases). The CDR3 is made up of 16 amino acids. Trimming took off 5 bases at V and 0 bases at J, with 13 bases between the two ends. Germline CDR1 LGHDT, CDR2 YNNKEL (reference sequence). CDR3 sequence reads: CASSAQGSTNTGELFF. The CDR3 bases are TGTGCCAGCAGCGCTCAGGGGTCTACGAACACCGGGGAGCTGTTTTTT.

V is TRBV11-3 and J is TRBJ2-1, with D maybe TRBD2 (7 bases). Germline assignment: CDR1 SGHNT and CDR2 YENEEA. The CDR3 has 14 amino acids. V was clipped by 0 bases and J by 10 bases, with 13 bases between them. CDR3 DNA: TGTGCCAGCAGCTTAGATAGGGGGGGCGGAGAGCAGTTCTTC. Protein: CASSLDRGGGEQFF.

This rearrangement joins TRBV28 to TRBJ1-6; 10 positions agree with TRBD1. Germline V gives CDR1 MDHEN, CDR2 SYDVKM. The CDR3 has 14 residues. The ends lost 5 bases at V and 10 bases at J; junction bases unmatched: 5. CDR3 protein: CASSATGGASPLHF. As DNA, the CDR3 is TGTGCCAGCAGTGCGACAGGGGGCGCATCACCCCTCCACTTT.

The gene calls are TRBV7-2 and TRBJ1-3; a weak D match, TRBD1 (6 bases). This CDR3 contains 15 residues. Germline assignment: CDR1 SGHTA and CDR2 FQGNSA. The V and J ends lost 0 bases and 2 bases respectively, with 8 bases between them. CDR3 loop: CASSLARTAGNTIYF. Written as DNA, the CDR3 is TGTGCCAGCAGCTTAGCTAGGACAGCTGGAAACACCATATATTTT. Using reference TRBV7-2 and TRBJ1-3 for the parts outside the CDR3, the full variable domain is GAGVSQSPSNKVTEKGKDVELRCDPISGHTALYWYRQSLGQGLEFLIYFQGNSAPDKSGLPSDRFSAERTGGSVSTLTIQRTQQEDSAVYLCASSLARTAGNTIYFGEGSWLTVV.

The chain joins TRBV19 to TRBJ2-4; TRBD1 might be the D (6 bases). The CDR3 loop spans 15 amino acids. The germline V gene has CDR1 LNHDA and CDR2 SQIVND (reference sequence). V shed 5 bases and J shed 1 base, with 12 bases lying between them. Here the CDR3 DNA reads TGTGCCAGTAGTCCATCAGACAGGGCCAAAAACATTCAGTACTTC. The encoded protein is CASSPSDRAKNIQYF.

This clone showed up just once. The chain couples TRBV3-1 (or the pseudogene TRBV3-2) to TRBJ1-4; a possible D gene is TRBD1 (6 bases). Germline-derived CDR1 and CDR2 are LGHDT and YNNKEL (reference sequence). This CDR3 contains 14 residues. Trimming left V 3 bases short and J 4 bases short, with 9 bases between. In DNA, the CDR3 is TGTGCCAGCAGCCAGGGGGGCCGTAATGAAAAACTGTTTTTT. It yields the protein CASSQGGRNEKLFF.

The rearrangement joins TRBV5-1 to TRBJ2-6; no definite D call. Germline V gives CDR1 SGHRS, CDR2 YFSETQ. CDR3 length equals 16 residues. V was pared by 9 bases and J by 0 bases, with 16 bases between. This CDR3 reads CATRILQDSGANVLTF. The CDR3 region has the DNA TGCGCCACCCGAATACTCCAGGACTCTGGGGCCAACGTCCTGACTTTC.

The gene calls are TRBV7-2 and TRBJ1-5; D not resolved. Trimming removed 0 bases at V and 7 bases at J, with 13 bases between. The germline V gene has CDR1 SGHTA and CDR2 FQGNSA. This CDR3 contains 15 residues. The CDR3 here is CASSLAPGSRQPQHF. Written as DNA, the CDR3 is TGTGCCAGCAGCTTAGCCCCGGGAAGCAGGCAGCCCCAGCATTTT.

The CDR3 loop is CASSTFTGNSYGYTF. The CDR3, as DNA: TGTGCCAGCAGCACTTTTACAGGAAATTCCTATGGCTACACCTTC. The chain employs TRBV6-5 and TRBJ1-2, with D perhaps TRBD1 (5 bases). V dropped 6 bases and J dropped 4 bases, with 18 bases sitting between them. Germline-derived CDR1 and CDR2 are MNHEY and SVGAGI. The CDR3 runs 15 residues.

This chain links TRBV5-4 with TRBJ1-6; D is undetermined. The V gene's germline CDR1 is SGHNT and CDR2 YYREEE (reference sequence). V was shortened by 5 bases and J by 5 bases, with 5 bases between the two germline ends. The CDR3 covers 12 residues. CDR3 bases: TGTGCCAGCAGGGTAAATAATTCACCCCTCCACTTT. It codes for CASRVNNSPLHF.

The chain carries TRBV5-5 and TRBJ2-5; D is possibly TRBD1 or TRBD2 (5 bases each). The CDR3 sequence is 13 residues long. Germline V lookup: CDR1 SGHKS, CDR2 YYEKEE (reference sequence). V dropped 5 bases and J dropped 7 bases, with 15 bases sitting between them. For the CDR3, the DNA is TGTGCCAGCAGGACTATCGCCCAGGGGACCCAGTACTTC. It specifies CASRTIAQGTQYF. The variable domain in full, with the rest retrieved from reference TRBV5-5 and TRBJ2-5, is DAGVTQSPTHLIKTRGQQVTLRCSPISGHKSVSWYQQVLGQGPQFIFQYYEKEERGRGNFPDRFSARQFPNYSSELNVNALLLGDSALYLCASRTIAQGTQYFGPGTRLLVL.

The chain couples TRBV7-9 to TRBJ2-1, with TRBD2 identical over 10 bases. The CDR3 consists of 15 residues. Germline V gene data show CDR1 as SEHNR and CDR2 as FQNEAQ (reference sequence). V lost 6 bases, J lost 5 bases, and 7 bases stayed unmatched. The CDR3 sequence is CASRRAGGPHNEQFF. The CDR3, as DNA: TGTGCCAGCAGGCGAGCGGGGGGGCCCCACAATGAGCAGTTCTTC.